The 3 T cell receptor beta chains below all came from one sample that was sequenced in a study of blood T cell repertoires in COVID-19. Only in-frame clones appear in the TCRdb table, and some are missing; sequencing was by immunoSEQ multiplex PCR. The data show 270,000 or so clones, with over 85% seen just once and 11% held by the top ten. Sequenced material: peripheral blood. Receptors were obtained from a woman in her 30s with COVID-19, enrolled during active disease.

This sequence joins TRBV2 and TRBJ1-4, with D tentatively TRBD1 (6 bases). The germline CDR1 and CDR2 sequences are SNHLY and FYNNEI. The V end was cut by 7 bases, the J end by 2 bases, with 11 bases between. This CDR3 region has 14 residues. CDR3 in amino acids: CASKDRGTNEKLFF. The CDR3 region has the DNA TGTGCCAGCAAAGATAGGGGGACTAATGAAAAACTGTTTTTT. The variable domain in full, completed from reference TRBV2 and TRBJ1-4, reads EPEVTQTPSHQVTQMGQEVILRCVPISNHLYFYWYRQILGQKVEFLVSFYNNEISEKSEIFDDQFSVERPDGSNFTLKIRSTKLEDSAMYFCASKDRGTNEKLFFGSGTQLSVL.

This clone showed up just once. The chain links TRBV7-9 to TRBJ1-1; TRBD1 might be the D (5 bases). V was clipped by 1 base and J by 4 bases, with 13 bases between them. The CDR3 is 15 amino acids. Per the germline V gene, CDR1 is SEHNR and CDR2 is FQNEAQ (reference sequence). CDR3 in amino acids: CASSLEGGVSTEAFF. CDR3 DNA: TGTGCCAGCAGCTTAGAGGGAGGGGTAAGCACTGAAGCTTTCTTT.

J is TRBJ2-3 and V is TRBV14; 8 bases agree with TRBD2. V lost 3 bases and J lost 6; bases outside the gene matches: 8. The CDR3 loop spans 15 amino acids. Germline CDR1 SGHDN, CDR2 FVKESK. Written as DNA, the CDR3 is TGTGCCAGCAGCCAGACGGGGGGGCGTCAGGATACGCAGTATTTT. This gives the protein CASSQTGGRQDTQYF.